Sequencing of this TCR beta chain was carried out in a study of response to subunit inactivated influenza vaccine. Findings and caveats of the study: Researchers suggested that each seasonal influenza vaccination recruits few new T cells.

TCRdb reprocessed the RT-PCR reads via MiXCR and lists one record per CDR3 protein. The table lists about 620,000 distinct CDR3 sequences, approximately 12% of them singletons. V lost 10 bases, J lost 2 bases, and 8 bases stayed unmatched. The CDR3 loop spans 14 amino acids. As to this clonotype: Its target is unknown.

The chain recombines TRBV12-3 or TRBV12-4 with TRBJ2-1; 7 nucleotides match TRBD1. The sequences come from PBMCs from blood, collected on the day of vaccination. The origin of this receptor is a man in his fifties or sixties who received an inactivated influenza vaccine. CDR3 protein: CATCRGTAYNEQFF. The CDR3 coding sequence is TGTGCCACCTGCCGAGGGACAGCCTACAATGAGCAGTTCTTC.